This TCR beta chain was recovered during a study of cytomegalovirus exposure and HLA in healthy donors. Study findings and constraints: Later analysis demonstrated an association between a missense DCLRE1C variant and TCR beta V- and J-gene trimming. Altogether, 170 or so TCR beta chains were recorded as cytomegalovirus-associated.

In the case of this clone: Its cognate antigen is unknown.

The CDR3 length is 16 residues. The PCR had 60 Vbeta and 13 Jbeta primers. Here immunoSEQ multiplex PCR was the method, and the copy in TCRdb shows in-frame clones only, minus some. Of about 100,000 clones detected, approximately 68% appear once; the ten largest clones hold about 4.4%. Sequenced: PBMCs. V usage is TRBV21-1 and J usage is TRBJ2-3; the table's D call, TRBD1, has no DNA check behind it. TRBV21-1 is recorded as a pseudogene. This receptor was obtained from a woman aged 18-30 years in good health and CMV-seropositive. The CDR3 spells CASSKVGDRRTDTQYF. CDR3 in DNA: TGTGCCAGCAGCAAAGTGGGGGACAGGAGGACAGATACGCAGTATTTT.